The TCR beta chain under discussion was sequenced for a study of T cells in Graves' hyperthyroidism and ophthalmopathy. Whole-study findings and limits: A model using 13 V-J features told ophthalmopathy apart from stable hyperthyroidism.

It was RNA transcripts that yielded the amplified TCR beta CDR3 regions. RT-PCR in the first round (using the HTBI primer set) targeted the TCR CDR3. Via MiXCR, TCRdb re-called the multiplex PCR reads, giving one row per CDR3 protein. The sample contains hundreds of thousands of distinct CDR3 sequences, roughly 16% of which appear only once. This clonotype was seen many times. As yet, its antigen is unknown. Sequencing was done on a sample of blood. This clonotype originated in a woman aged 25-40 years with Graves' hyperthyroidism.

CDR3 nucleotide sequence: TGCAGTGCTACCGGGTTCAGCACAGATACGCAGTATTTT. Translating it yields CSATGFSTDTQYF. J is TRBJ2-3 and V is TRBV20-1; D ambiguous. Germline-derived CDR1 and CDR2 are DFQATT and SNEGSKA (reference sequence). Between the trimmed V and J ends, which lost 4 bases and 0 bases, there was a span of 8 bases. The CDR3 length is 13 residues.